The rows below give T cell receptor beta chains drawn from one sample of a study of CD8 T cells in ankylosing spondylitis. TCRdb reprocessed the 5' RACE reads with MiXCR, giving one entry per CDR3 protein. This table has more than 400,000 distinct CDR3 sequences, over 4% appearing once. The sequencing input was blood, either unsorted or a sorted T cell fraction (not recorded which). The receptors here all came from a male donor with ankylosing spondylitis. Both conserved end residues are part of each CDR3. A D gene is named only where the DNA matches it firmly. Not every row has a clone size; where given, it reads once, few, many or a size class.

CDR3aa: CSAVGAGDRGLQPQHF; CDR3nt: TGCAGTGCTGTTGGGGCCGGAGACAGGGGTTTACAGCCCCAGCATTTT; v_gene: TRBV20-1; j_gene: TRBJ1-5; d_gene: TRBD1; abundance: few
CDR3aa: CASSPDQKGQPQHF; CDR3nt: TGTGCCAGCTCACCCGATCAGAAGGGTCAGCCCCAGCATTTT; v_gene: TRBV18; j_gene: TRBJ1-5; d_gene: NA; abundance: few
CDR3aa: CASSEPAGRDTEAFF; CDR3nt: TGTGCCAGCAGTGAGCCGGCGGGCAGGGACACTGAAGCTTTCTTT; v_gene: TRBV25-1; j_gene: TRBJ1-1; d_gene: NA; abundance: many
CDR3aa: CASSPGLAGEVYSETQYF; CDR3nt: TGTGCCAGCAGCCCGGGACTAGCGGGAGAGGTGTACAGTGAGACCCAGTACTTC; v_gene: TRBV4-2; j_gene: TRBJ2-5; d_gene: TRBD2; abundance: many
CDR3aa: CASSLTRGQDNTEAFF; CDR3nt: TGTGCCAGCAGCTTAACCCGCGGACAGGACAACACTGAAGCTTTCTTT; v_gene: TRBV7-6; j_gene: TRBJ1-1; d_gene: TRBD1; abundance: many
CDR3aa: CASSQGDISFYGYTF; CDR3nt: TGTGCCAGCAGCCAAGGGGACATTTCTTTCTATGGCTACACCTTC; v_gene: TRBV3-1; j_gene: TRBJ1-2; d_gene: NA; abundance: NA
CDR3aa: CAISGQVHTEAFF; CDR3nt: TGTGCCATCAGTGGGCAGGTGCACACTGAAGCTTTCTTT; v_gene: TRBV10-3; j_gene: TRBJ1-1; d_gene: NA; abundance: NA
CDR3aa: CASSLVSGKETQYF; CDR3nt: TGCGCCAGCAGCTTAGTCTCAGGGAAAGAGACCCAGTACTTC; v_gene: TRBV5-1; j_gene: TRBJ2-5; d_gene: NA; abundance: few
CDR3aa: CASSPGLQDTQYF; CDR3nt: TGTGCCAGCAGCCCGGGGCTGCAAGATACGCAGTATTTT; v_gene: TRBV5-5; j_gene: TRBJ2-3; d_gene: NA; abundance: NA
CDR3aa: CASSTPGGHHEQYF; CDR3nt: TGTGCCAGCAGCACTCCGGGAGGGCACCACGAGCAGTACTTC; v_gene: TRBV7-9; j_gene: TRBJ2-7; d_gene: TRBD2; abundance: many
CDR3aa: CASSYSYRVDQPQHF; CDR3nt: TGTGCCAGCAGTTACTCTTACAGGGTAGACCAGCCCCAGCATTTT; v_gene: TRBV6-5; j_gene: TRBJ1-5; d_gene: NA; abundance: many
CDR3aa: CASGQGRGEQYF; CDR3nt: TGTGCCAGCGGTCAGGGACGTGGCGAGCAGTACTTC; v_gene: TRBV7-2; j_gene: TRBJ2-7; d_gene: NA; abundance: few
CDR3aa: CASSSETGTDTQYF; CDR3nt: TGCGCCAGCAGCTCCGAGACAGGGACAGATACGCAGTATTTT; v_gene: TRBV5-1; j_gene: TRBJ2-3; d_gene: TRBD1; abundance: many
CDR3aa: CASSTGTGGTDTQYF; CDR3nt: TGTGCCAGCAGCACGGGGACAGGGGGGACAGATACGCAGTATTTT; v_gene: TRBV9; j_gene: TRBJ2-3; d_gene: TRBD1; abundance: NA
CDR3aa: CASRPGTSGYNEQFF; CDR3nt: TGCGCCAGCAGACCCGGGACTAGCGGATACAATGAGCAGTTCTTC; v_gene: TRBV5-1; j_gene: TRBJ2-1; d_gene: TRBD2; abundance: many
CDR3aa: CASSLNSVANTGELFF; CDR3nt: TGTGCCAGCAGCTTAAACAGTGTAGCGAACACCGGGGAGCTGTTTTTT; v_gene: TRBV7-3; j_gene: TRBJ2-2; d_gene: NA; abundance: many
CDR3aa: CASSHRDTHYEQYF; CDR3nt: TGTGCCAGCTCTCACCGGGACACACACTACGAGCAGTACTTC; v_gene: TRBV18; j_gene: TRBJ2-7; d_gene: NA; abundance: few
CDR3aa: CASSLAGRSDTEAFF; CDR3nt: TGCGCCAGCAGCTTAGCCGGACGAAGTGACACTGAAGCTTTCTTT; v_gene: TRBV5-1; j_gene: TRBJ1-1; d_gene: NA; abundance: many
CDR3aa: CASSLGSEGYTF; CDR3nt: TGTGCCAGCAGCTTAGGTAGTGAAGGCTACACCTTC; v_gene: TRBV7-2; j_gene: TRBJ1-2; d_gene: NA; abundance: many
CDR3aa: CASSQEGGPRIGGYTF; CDR3nt: TGCGCCAGCAGCCAAGAGGGGGGACCTAGGATCGGCGGCTACACCTTC; v_gene: TRBV4-1; j_gene: TRBJ1-2; d_gene: NA; abundance: NA
CDR3aa: CASSQSNSNQPQHF; CDR3nt: TGTGCCAGCAGCCAATCGAACAGCAATCAGCCCCAGCATTTT; v_gene: TRBV16; j_gene: TRBJ1-5; d_gene: NA; abundance: many
CDR3aa: CASSLWQGQPQHF; CDR3nt: TGTGCCAGCAGTTTATGGCAGGGGCAGCCCCAGCATTTT; v_gene: TRBV27; j_gene: TRBJ1-5; d_gene: NA; abundance: many
CDR3aa: CASSQVAIADKNIQYF; CDR3nt: TGCGCCAGCAGCCAAGTGGCTATAGCGGACAAAAACATTCAGTACTTC; v_gene: TRBV4-1; j_gene: TRBJ2-4; d_gene: NA; abundance: many
CDR3aa: CASSSSDFITDTQYF; CDR3nt: TGTGCCAGCAGTTCCTCGGACTTTATCACAGATACGCAGTATTTT; v_gene: TRBV7-2; j_gene: TRBJ2-3; d_gene: NA; abundance: many
CDR3aa: CSARPSLQGGETQYF; CDR3nt: TGCAGTGCTAGGCCGAGTCTACAGGGTGGAGAGACCCAGTACTTC; v_gene: TRBV20-1; j_gene: TRBJ2-5; d_gene: NA; abundance: NA
CDR3aa: CAISDSGTEYLTGELFF; CDR3nt: TGTGCCATCAGTGACTCCGGGACAGAATATCTTACCGGGGAGCTGTTTTTT; v_gene: TRBV10-3; j_gene: TRBJ2-2; d_gene: TRBD1; abundance: many
CDR3aa: CASRSGGRYQETQYF; CDR3nt: TGTGCCAGCAGGAGTGGCGGTCGGTACCAAGAGACCCAGTACTTC; v_gene: TRBV28; j_gene: TRBJ2-5; d_gene: NA; abundance: few
CDR3aa: CASSVDPLTSGRINEQFF; CDR3nt: TGTGCCAGCAGCGTAGATCCCCTGACTAGCGGGAGGATCAATGAGCAGTTCTTC; v_gene: TRBV9; j_gene: TRBJ2-1; d_gene: TRBD2; abundance: many
CDR3aa: CASSSFGLRIIKPYEQYF; CDR3nt: TGCGCCAGCAGCTCGTTTGGATTGAGGATCATTAAACCCTACGAGCAGTACTTC; v_gene: TRBV5-1; j_gene: TRBJ2-7; d_gene: NA; abundance: few
CDR3aa: CATEGQPKYEQYF; CDR3nt: TGTGCCACCGAAGGACAGCCTAAATACGAGCAGTACTTC; v_gene: TRBV10-3; j_gene: TRBJ2-7; d_gene: NA; abundance: NA
CDR3aa: CASSLAIGWMETQYF; CDR3nt: TGTGCCAGCAGCTTAGCGATCGGGTGGATGGAGACCCAGTACTTC; v_gene: TRBV7-2; j_gene: TRBJ2-5; d_gene: NA; abundance: few
CDR3aa: CASAWGDIQYF; CDR3nt: TGTGCCAGCGCATGGGGGGACATTCAGTACTTC; v_gene: TRBV6-5; j_gene: TRBJ2-4; d_gene: NA; abundance: NA
CDR3aa: CASSLGTVFQETQYF; CDR3nt: TGTGCCAGCAGCTTAGGCACAGTTTTCCAAGAGACCCAGTACTTC; v_gene: TRBV11-3; j_gene: TRBJ2-5; d_gene: NA; abundance: few
CDR3aa: CASSLDRQGGGGYTF; CDR3nt: TGTGCCAGCAGCTTAGATCGACAGGGTGGCGGTGGCTACACCTTC; v_gene: TRBV7-9; j_gene: TRBJ1-2; d_gene: TRBD1; abundance: many
CDR3aa: CASSFASGRLETQYF; CDR3nt: TGTGCCAGCAGTTTTGCTAGCGGGAGGTTAGAGACCCAGTACTTC; v_gene: TRBV27; j_gene: TRBJ2-5; d_gene: TRBD2; abundance: many
CDR3aa: CTSGQDSLGNEQFF; CDR3nt: TGCACCTCGGGACAGGACAGTCTTGGCAATGAGCAGTTCTTC; v_gene: TRBV20-1; j_gene: TRBJ2-1; d_gene: TRBD1; abundance: many
CDR3aa: CASRPRGQVKEQYF; CDR3nt: TGTGCCAGCAGACCCCGAGGTCAGGTCAAAGAGCAGTACTTC; v_gene: TRBV6-1; j_gene: TRBJ2-7; d_gene: NA; abundance: few
CDR3aa: CASSFGGSGNRGSSSGNTIYF; CDR3nt: TGTGCCAGCAGTTTTGGGGGATCGGGCAACCGTGGATCGAGCTCTGGAAACACCATATATTTT; v_gene: TRBV28; j_gene: TRBJ1-3; d_gene: NA; abundance: many
CDR3aa: CASSPPWADTQYF; CDR3nt: TGCGCCAGCAGCCCCCCTTGGGCAGATACGCAGTATTTT; v_gene: TRBV5-1; j_gene: TRBJ2-3; d_gene: NA; abundance: many
CDR3aa: CASSFNEDEKLFF; CDR3nt: TGTGCTAGCAGCTTTAACGAAGATGAAAAACTGTTTTTT; v_gene: TRBV7-7; j_gene: TRBJ1-4; d_gene: NA; abundance: many
CDR3aa: CASSRLGGEEQYF; CDR3nt: TGTGCCAGCAGCCGACTCGGGGGGGAAGAGCAGTACTTC; v_gene: TRBV7-9; j_gene: TRBJ2-7; d_gene: TRBD2; abundance: NA
CDR3aa: CSVVARTEAFF; CDR3nt: TGCAGCGTTGTCGCGAGGACTGAAGCTTTCTTT; v_gene: TRBV29-1; j_gene: TRBJ1-1; d_gene: NA; abundance: many
CDR3aa: CASSLRTGTDSPLHF; CDR3nt: TGCGCCAGCAGCCTCCGGACAGGGACTGATTCACCCCTCCACTTT; v_gene: TRBV5-1; j_gene: TRBJ1-6; d_gene: TRBD1; abundance: many
CDR3aa: CSVVEGGEKLFF; CDR3nt: TGCAGCGTTGTAGAGGGCGGCGAAAAACTGTTTTTT; v_gene: TRBV29-1; j_gene: TRBJ1-4; d_gene: NA; abundance: few
CDR3aa: CASSSRTASVAFF; CDR3nt: TGTGCCAGCAGTTCAAGGACAGCTTCAGTGGCTTTCTTT; v_gene: TRBV6-6; j_gene: TRBJ1-1; d_gene: NA; abundance: many
CDR3aa: CASSEGRTAGTDTQYF; CDR3nt: TGTGCTAGCAGCGAGGGACGTACGGCGGGCACAGATACGCAGTATTTT; v_gene: TRBV7-6; j_gene: TRBJ2-3; d_gene: NA; abundance: few
CDR3aa: CASSLETTQTGELFF; CDR3nt: TGTGCCAGCAGCTTAGAAACTACACAGACCGGGGAGCTGTTTTTT; v_gene: TRBV11-2; j_gene: TRBJ2-2; d_gene: NA; abundance: many
CDR3aa: CASQTPGLSYNEQFF; CDR3nt: TGTGCCAGCCAGACTCCGGGACTCTCCTACAATGAGCAGTTCTTC; v_gene: TRBV7-2; j_gene: TRBJ2-1; d_gene: NA; abundance: many
CDR3aa: CASSLTWNEQFF; CDR3nt: TGTGCCAGCAGCCTGACTTGGAATGAGCAGTTCTTC; v_gene: TRBV7-2; j_gene: TRBJ2-1; d_gene: NA; abundance: many
CDR3aa: CASSKTTSGGASNEQFF; CDR3nt: TGTGCCAGCAGCAAGACGACTAGCGGGGGGGCGAGTAATGAGCAGTTCTTC; v_gene: TRBV9; j_gene: TRBJ2-1; d_gene: TRBD2; abundance: many
CDR3aa: CSASRSGRAAETQYF; CDR3nt: TGCAGTGCTAGTCGTAGCGGGAGGGCCGCGGAGACCCAGTACTTC; v_gene: TRBV20-1; j_gene: TRBJ2-5; d_gene: TRBD2; abundance: NA
CDR3aa: CASTFTAGNTGELFF; CDR3nt: TGTGCCAGTACTTTCACGGCGGGGAACACCGGGGAGCTGTTTTTT; v_gene: TRBV19; j_gene: TRBJ2-2; d_gene: NA; abundance: NA
CDR3aa: CASSSTGGNTEAFF; CDR3nt: TGCGCCAGCAGCTCCACAGGGGGGAACACTGAAGCTTTCTTT; v_gene: TRBV5-1; j_gene: TRBJ1-1; d_gene: TRBD1; abundance: many
CDR3aa: CASSDPARGGSYNEQFF; CDR3nt: TGTGCTAGTTCGGACCCCGCACGGGGAGGCTCCTACAATGAGCAGTTCTTC; v_gene: TRBV12-5; j_gene: TRBJ2-1; d_gene: NA; abundance: many
CDR3aa: CASSSTWGGYTF; CDR3nt: TGTGCCAGCAGCTCGACCTGGGGTGGCTACACCTTC; v_gene: TRBV7-8; j_gene: TRBJ1-2; d_gene: NA; abundance: few
CDR3aa: CASSGSQQPGQSPYEQYF; CDR3nt: TGTGCCAGCAGCGGCTCCCAACAGCCGGGACAAAGTCCCTACGAGCAGTACTTC; v_gene: TRBV11-1; j_gene: TRBJ2-7; d_gene: NA; abundance: many
CDR3aa: CASSLPQSGVSYNEQFF; CDR3nt: TGTGCCAGCAGTTTACCCCAGTCGGGAGTCTCCTACAATGAGCAGTTCTTC; v_gene: TRBV28; j_gene: TRBJ2-1; d_gene: NA; abundance: NA
CDR3aa: CASSGWGRSPLHF; CDR3nt: TGTGCCAGCAGTGGATGGGGCCGATCACCCCTCCACTTT; v_gene: TRBV6-1; j_gene: TRBJ1-6; d_gene: NA; abundance: many